A selection of T cell receptor beta chains follows, all from one sample in a study of blood T cell repertoires in COVID-19. This table comes from immunoSEQ multiplex PCR, and its TCRdb copy is limited to in-frame clones, with some not included. The sample carries about 77,000 clones, 90% recorded once. The sequenced material came from peripheral blood. These receptor sequences come from a woman older than 75 with active or convalescent COVID-19. Both conserved end residues are part of each CDR3. The D gene is left open where the match is weak. Size is omitted from some rows. Given values are once, few, many or a class for expanded clones.

cdr3_nt cdr3_aa v_call d_call clone_size j_call
TGTGCCAGCAGTTCCCTGACAAAAAACTATGGCTACACCTTC CASSSLTKNYGYTF TRBV6-5 NA NA TRBJ1-2
TGCGCCAGCAGCCCAGGGACAGGAAATCAGCCCCAGCATTTT CASSPGTGNQPQHF TRBV5-1 TRBD1 NA TRBJ1-5
TGTGCCAGCAGTTCACAGGGGGTAAATTCACCCCTCCACTTT CASSSQGVNSPLHF TRBV27 TRBD1 once TRBJ1-6
TGTGCCAGCAGCCAAGGAGCTGGGAGGCGCACAGATACGCAGTATTTT CASSQGAGRRTDTQYF TRBV4-2 NA NA TRBJ2-3
TGCGCCAGCAGCTTGGCTCTAGCGGGGGCCTACGAGCAGTACTTC CASSLALAGAYEQYF TRBV5-1 TRBD2 NA TRBJ2-7
TGTGCCAGCGGCCCAACCCCTCAATCACCCCTCCACTTT CASGPTPQSPLHF TRBV5-4 NA NA TRBJ1-6
TGCGCCAGCAGCAACACAGGGTATAGTAATCAGCCCCAGCATTTT CASSNTGYSNQPQHF TRBV4-1 NA NA TRBJ1-5
TGTGCCACCAGCAGATGGCAGGGGCGAGGGACTGAAGCTTTCTTT CATSRWQGRGTEAFF TRBV15 NA NA TRBJ1-1
TGTGCCAGCAGCCGGGAGGGGACTGAAGCTTTCTTT CASSREGTEAFF TRBV12-3/TRBV12-4 NA NA TRBJ1-1
TGTGCCACCTACACCGGACAAGCGACAGTGACAGGAGAGACCCAGTACTTC CATYTGQATVTGETQYF TRBV10-3 NA NA TRBJ2-5
TGCGCCAGCAGCCAAGCCGACAGGGGTATTAATGAGCAGTTCTTC CASSQADRGINEQFF TRBV4-3 TRBD1 NA TRBJ2-1
TGCAGCGGACAGGGTTCTAGCACAGATACGCAGTATTTT CSGQGSSTDTQYF TRBV29-1 TRBD1 NA TRBJ2-3
TGCGCCAGCAGCTTGGTGGCAGGCCCTAACTATGGCTACACCTTC CASSLVAGPNYGYTF TRBV5-1 NA NA TRBJ1-2
TGTGCCAGCAGCCCGGGACAGGGGGCCTACGAGCAGTACTTC CASSPGQGAYEQYF TRBV6-5 TRBD1 NA TRBJ2-7
TGTGCCAGCAGTGAAGGAAGCGGGGCCTACAATGAGCAGTTCTTC CASSEGSGAYNEQFF TRBV6-4 TRBD2 NA TRBJ2-1
TGCGCCAGCATCCGGGACTGGGGCCTCAATGAGCAGTTCTTC CASIRDWGLNEQFF TRBV10-1 NA once TRBJ2-1
TGTGCCTGCGATATGAGGACAGGGGGCATCATTTTCGGAAACACCATATATTTT CACDMRTGGIIFGNTIYF TRBV30 TRBD1 NA TRBJ1-3
TGTGCCAGCAGCTTAGAGGGGACAAAGTCACAAGAGACCCAGTACTTC CASSLEGTKSQETQYF TRBV11-1 NA NA TRBJ2-5
TGTGCCAGCAGCTTTTCGAGTAGCAATCAGCCCCAGCATTTT CASSFSSSNQPQHF TRBV5-5 NA NA TRBJ1-5
TGTGCCAGCAGTGACCGCGGACTAGCGGGGAACAATGAGCAGTTCTTC CASSDRGLAGNNEQFF TRBV28 TRBD2 NA TRBJ2-1
TGTGCCAGCAGTTTGGGGCAGACACGTGGCTACACCTTC CASSLGQTRGYTF TRBV12-3/TRBV12-4 NA NA TRBJ1-2
TGTGCCAGCAGTCCTCGAGTAGCGGGGACCCAGTTCTTC CASSPRVAGTQFF TRBV28 TRBD2 NA TRBJ2-1
TGTGCCATCAGCCCCAGCGGGGGGTCCACAGATACGCAGTATTTT CAISPSGGSTDTQYF TRBV10-3 TRBD2 NA TRBJ2-3
TGTGCCAGCAGCTTAGGAGGGACACTCCTCAACACTGAAGCTTTCTTT CASSLGGTLLNTEAFF TRBV13 NA NA TRBJ1-1
TGTGCCAGCAGCCATGCCTTGGGGGCCAATGAGCAGTTCTTC CASSHALGANEQFF TRBV4-2 NA NA TRBJ2-1
TGTGCCACCAGTGATACAGGGAGTAGGAGCAATCAGCCCCAGCATTTT CATSDTGSRSNQPQHF TRBV24-1 NA NA TRBJ1-5
TGTGCCAGCAGCCACTATAGCGGGGGCCCGAACACCGGGGAGCTGTTTTTT CASSHYSGGPNTGELFF TRBV11-3 TRBD2 NA TRBJ2-2
TGTGCCAGCAGCCAACAGGGTTACAATGAGCAGTTCTTC CASSQQGYNEQFF TRBV7-9 NA once TRBJ2-1
TGCGCCAGCACCCCACTGCCGAGCGCCAACTACGAGCAGTACTTC CASTPLPSANYEQYF TRBV5-1 NA NA TRBJ2-7
TGTGCCAGCAGCAAAGTAGGCAGGGTACGAGAAAAACTGTTTTTT CASSKVGRVREKLFF TRBV21-1 NA NA TRBJ1-4
TGTGCCAGCAGCTTATGGGGAGGGACTGAAGCTTTCTTT CASSLWGGTEAFF TRBV13 NA once TRBJ1-1
TGTGCCAGCAGTTATCTACCCCCAGGGGGCTATGGCTACACCTTC CASSYLPPGGYGYTF TRBV6-5 TRBD1 NA TRBJ1-2
TGTGCCAGCTCACCACACGAAGTGGACAGTAACAATGAGCAGTTCTTC CASSPHEVDSNNEQFF TRBV18 NA NA TRBJ2-1
TGTGCCAGCAGCCAGGGTTGGACCGGGGAGCTGTTTTTT CASSQGWTGELFF TRBV12-3/TRBV12-4 NA NA TRBJ2-2
TGTGCCAGCAGTCCAGCGTTACGAGATACGCAGTATTTT CASSPALRDTQYF TRBV7-9 NA NA TRBJ2-3
TGTGCCAGCAGCGGCTCGGGAGGGTCTGTGCAGTACTTC CASSGSGGSVQYF TRBV9 TRBD2 NA TRBJ2-7
TGTGCCATCAGTGCAAGACAGGCCCTCAATTACAATGAGCAGTTCTTC CAISARQALNYNEQFF TRBV10-3 NA NA TRBJ2-1
TGTGCCTGGAGTGGGACAGGGGAATTGCCCCAGCATTTT CAWSGTGELPQHF TRBV30 TRBD1 NA TRBJ1-5
TGTGCCAGCTCACCCGTCGACAGGGGCCACGAGCAGTACTTC CASSPVDRGHEQYF TRBV18 TRBD1 NA TRBJ2-7
TGTGCCAGCAGCCACAAGACAGGGATTGGCTATGGCTACACCTTC CASSHKTGIGYGYTF TRBV3-1/TRBV3-2 TRBD1 NA TRBJ1-2
TGTGCCAGCAGCCGGGACAACAGATTCCAAGAGACCCAGTACTTC CASSRDNRFQETQYF TRBV11-1 NA NA TRBJ2-5
TGTGCCAGCAGTGTACAGGGCCAAGAGACCCAGTACTTC CASSVQGQETQYF TRBV7-9 NA NA TRBJ2-5
TGCGCCAGCAGCTGGAGAGAAGCAACTAATGAAAAACTGTTTTTT CASSWREATNEKLFF TRBV5-1 NA NA TRBJ1-4
TGCGCCAGCAGCCAGGTCTTCGGCCGCGGATCCTACAATGAGCAGTTCTTC CASSQVFGRGSYNEQFF TRBV4-1 NA NA TRBJ2-1
TGTGCCAGCAGCTTAGGTCCGAGCTCCTATAATTCACCCCTCCACTTT CASSLGPSSYNSPLHF TRBV11-2 NA few TRBJ1-6
TGCGCCAGCAGCCAAGCAGCAGGAACTAATGAAAAACTGTTTTTT CASSQAAGTNEKLFF TRBV4-1 NA NA TRBJ1-4
TGTGCCAGCAGTACAATACCTGCAACTAATGAAAAACTGTTTTTT CASSTIPATNEKLFF TRBV28 NA NA TRBJ1-4
TGCGCCAGCAGCCAAGCTTGGGGGGGGGCCTCCTACGAGCAGTACTTC CASSQAWGGASYEQYF TRBV4-1 NA NA TRBJ2-7
TGTGCCAGCAGCAATCAGCGGGGGAACACAGATACGCAGTATTTT CASSNQRGNTDTQYF TRBV2 TRBD2 NA TRBJ2-3
TGTGCCAGCGTGGCCTTCGGGTTAAATGAAAAACTGTTTTTT CASVAFGLNEKLFF TRBV2 NA NA TRBJ1-4
TGTGCCAGCAGTCCCGCGGGTGGAAGGGAAAAACTGTTTTTT CASSPAGGREKLFF TRBV28 NA NA TRBJ1-4
TGTGCCAGCAGTTACAACAGGGACACAGATACGCAGTATTTT CASSYNRDTDTQYF TRBV28 NA once TRBJ2-3
TGTGCCAGCAGTTACCAGCGTCAGAGCTACGAGCAGTACTTC CASSYQRQSYEQYF TRBV6-5 NA NA TRBJ2-7